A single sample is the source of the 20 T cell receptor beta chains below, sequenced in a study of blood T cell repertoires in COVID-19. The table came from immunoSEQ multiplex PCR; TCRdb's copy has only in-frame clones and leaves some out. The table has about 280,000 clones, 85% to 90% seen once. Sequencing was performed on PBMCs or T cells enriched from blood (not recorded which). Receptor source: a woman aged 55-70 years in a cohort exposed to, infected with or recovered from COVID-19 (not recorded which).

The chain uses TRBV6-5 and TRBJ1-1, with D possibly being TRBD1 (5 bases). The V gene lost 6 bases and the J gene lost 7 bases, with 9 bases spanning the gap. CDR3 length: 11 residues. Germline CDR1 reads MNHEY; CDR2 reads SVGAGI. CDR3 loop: CASRRQSEAFF. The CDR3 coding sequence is TGTGCCAGCAGGAGACAGAGTGAAGCTTTCTTT.

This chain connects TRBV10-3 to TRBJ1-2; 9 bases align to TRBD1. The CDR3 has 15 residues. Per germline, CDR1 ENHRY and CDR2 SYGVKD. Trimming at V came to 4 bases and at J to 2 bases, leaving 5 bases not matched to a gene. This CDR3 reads CAISGQGQGNYGYTF. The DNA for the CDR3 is TGTGCCATCAGTGGTCAGGGACAGGGCAACTATGGCTACACCTTC.

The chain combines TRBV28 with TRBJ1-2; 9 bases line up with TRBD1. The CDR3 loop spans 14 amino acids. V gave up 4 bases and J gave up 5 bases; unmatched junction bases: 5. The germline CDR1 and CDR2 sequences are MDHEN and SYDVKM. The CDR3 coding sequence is TGTGCCAGCAGTTACGGGACAGGGAGGTATGGCTACACCTTC. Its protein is CASSYGTGRYGYTF.

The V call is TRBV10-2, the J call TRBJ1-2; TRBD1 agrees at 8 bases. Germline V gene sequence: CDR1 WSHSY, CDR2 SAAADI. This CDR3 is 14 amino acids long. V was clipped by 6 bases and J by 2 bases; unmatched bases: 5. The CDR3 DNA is TGCGCCAGCAGACCGGCAGGGGGCAACTATGGCTACACCTTC. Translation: CASRPAGGNYGYTF.

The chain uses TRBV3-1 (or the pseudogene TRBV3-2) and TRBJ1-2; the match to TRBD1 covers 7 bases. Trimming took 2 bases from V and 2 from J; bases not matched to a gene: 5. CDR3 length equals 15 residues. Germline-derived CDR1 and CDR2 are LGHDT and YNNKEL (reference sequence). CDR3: CASSQRDRLNYGYTF. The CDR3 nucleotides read TGTGCCAGCAGCCAACGGGACAGACTGAACTATGGCTACACCTTC.

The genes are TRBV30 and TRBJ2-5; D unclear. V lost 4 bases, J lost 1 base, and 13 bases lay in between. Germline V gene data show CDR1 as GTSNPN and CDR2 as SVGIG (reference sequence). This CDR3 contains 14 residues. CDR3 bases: TGTGCCTGGACCCTGGGCAGTAGCCAAGAGACCCAGTACTTC. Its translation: CAWTLGSSQETQYF.

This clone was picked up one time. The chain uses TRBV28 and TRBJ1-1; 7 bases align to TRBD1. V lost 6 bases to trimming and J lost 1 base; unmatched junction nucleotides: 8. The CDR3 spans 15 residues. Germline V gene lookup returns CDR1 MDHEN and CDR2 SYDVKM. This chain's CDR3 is CASSQIRTGNTEAFF. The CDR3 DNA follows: TGTGCCAGCAGCCAAATCCGGACAGGGAACACTGAAGCTTTCTTT.

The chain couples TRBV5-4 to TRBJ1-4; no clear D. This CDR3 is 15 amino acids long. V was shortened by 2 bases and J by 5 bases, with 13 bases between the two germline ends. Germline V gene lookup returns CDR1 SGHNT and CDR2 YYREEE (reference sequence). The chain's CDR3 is CASSFDVGGNEKLFF. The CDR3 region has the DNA TGTGCCAGCAGCTTCGACGTGGGAGGGAATGAAAAACTGTTTTTT.

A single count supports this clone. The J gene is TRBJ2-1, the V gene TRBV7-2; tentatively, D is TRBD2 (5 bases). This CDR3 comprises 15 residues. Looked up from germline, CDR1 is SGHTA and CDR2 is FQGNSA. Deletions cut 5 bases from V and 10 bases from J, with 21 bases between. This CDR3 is CASSIAGIISEEQFF. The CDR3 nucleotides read TGTGCCAGCAGCATTGCCGGGATAATTAGTGAGGAGCAGTTCTTC.

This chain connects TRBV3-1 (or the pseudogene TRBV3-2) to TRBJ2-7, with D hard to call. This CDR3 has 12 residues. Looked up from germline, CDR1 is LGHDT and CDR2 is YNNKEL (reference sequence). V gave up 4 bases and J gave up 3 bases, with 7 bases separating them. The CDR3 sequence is CASSRDHYEQYF. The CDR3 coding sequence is TGTGCCAGCAGCCGAGACCACTACGAGCAGTACTTC.

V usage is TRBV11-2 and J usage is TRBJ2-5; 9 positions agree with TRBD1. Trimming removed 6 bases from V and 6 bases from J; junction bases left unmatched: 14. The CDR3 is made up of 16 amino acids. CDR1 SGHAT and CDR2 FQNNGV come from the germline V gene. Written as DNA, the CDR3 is TGTGCCAGCAGGATGCCGGGACAGGGACCCCTTCAGACCCAGTACTTC. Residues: CASRMPGQGPLQTQYF.

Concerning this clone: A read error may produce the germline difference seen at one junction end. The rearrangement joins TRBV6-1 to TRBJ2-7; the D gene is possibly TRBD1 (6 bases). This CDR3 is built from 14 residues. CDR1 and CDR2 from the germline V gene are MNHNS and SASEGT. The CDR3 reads CASSEVGRDKGSLF. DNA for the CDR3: TGTGCCAGCAGTGAAGTAGGTCGGGACAAGGGTAGCTTGTTC.

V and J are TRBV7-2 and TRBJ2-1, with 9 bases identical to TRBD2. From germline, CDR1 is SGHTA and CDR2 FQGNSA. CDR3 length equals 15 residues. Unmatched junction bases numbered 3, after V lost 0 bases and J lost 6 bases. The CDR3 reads CASSLALAGINEQFF. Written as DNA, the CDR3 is TGTGCCAGCAGCTTAGCTCTAGCGGGAATCAATGAGCAGTTCTTC.

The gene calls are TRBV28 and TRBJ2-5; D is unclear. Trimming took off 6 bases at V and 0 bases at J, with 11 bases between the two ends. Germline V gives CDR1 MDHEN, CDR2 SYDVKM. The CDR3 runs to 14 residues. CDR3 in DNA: TGTGCCAGCAGACTATACCGGTACCAAGAGACCCAGTACTTC. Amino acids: CASRLYRYQETQYF.

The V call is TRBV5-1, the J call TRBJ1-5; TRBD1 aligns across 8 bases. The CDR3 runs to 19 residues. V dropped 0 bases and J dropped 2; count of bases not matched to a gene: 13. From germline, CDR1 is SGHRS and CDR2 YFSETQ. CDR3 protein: CASSLAGTGGSGGNQPQHF. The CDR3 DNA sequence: TGCGCCAGCAGCTTGGCGGGAACAGGGGGAAGCGGTGGCAATCAGCCCCAGCATTTT. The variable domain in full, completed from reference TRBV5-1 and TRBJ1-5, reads KAGVTQTPRYLIKTRGQQVTLSCSPISGHRSVSWYQQTPGQGLQFLFEYFSETQRNKGNFPGRFSGRQFSNSRSEMNVSTLELGDSALYLCASSLAGTGGSGGNQPQHFGDGTRLSIL.

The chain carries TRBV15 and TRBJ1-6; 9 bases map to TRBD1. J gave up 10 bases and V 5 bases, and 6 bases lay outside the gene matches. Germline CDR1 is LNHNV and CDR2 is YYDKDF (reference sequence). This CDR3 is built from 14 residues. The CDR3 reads CATSWDRASSPLHF. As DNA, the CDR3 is TGTGCCACCAGCTGGGACAGGGCTTCCTCACCCCTCCACTTT. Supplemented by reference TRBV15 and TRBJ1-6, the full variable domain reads DAMVIQNPRYQVTQFGKPVTLSCSQTLNHNVMYWYQQKSSQAPKLLFHYYDKDFNNEADTPDNFQSRRPNTSFCFLDIRSPGLGDTAMYLCATSWDRASSPLHFGNGTRLTVT.

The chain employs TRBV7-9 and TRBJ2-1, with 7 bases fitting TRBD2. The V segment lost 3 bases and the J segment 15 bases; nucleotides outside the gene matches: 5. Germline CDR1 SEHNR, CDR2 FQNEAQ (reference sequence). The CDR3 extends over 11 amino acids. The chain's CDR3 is CASSFERDLFF. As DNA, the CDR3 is TGTGCCAGCAGCTTCGAGCGGGATCTGTTCTTC.

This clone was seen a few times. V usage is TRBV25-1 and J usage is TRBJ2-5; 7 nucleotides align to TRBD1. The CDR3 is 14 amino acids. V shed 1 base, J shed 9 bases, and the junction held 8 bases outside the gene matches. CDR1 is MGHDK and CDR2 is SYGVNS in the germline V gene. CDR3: CASSEFGTAKAQYF. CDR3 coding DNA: TGTGCCAGCAGTGAATTCGGGACAGCCAAGGCCCAGTACTTC.

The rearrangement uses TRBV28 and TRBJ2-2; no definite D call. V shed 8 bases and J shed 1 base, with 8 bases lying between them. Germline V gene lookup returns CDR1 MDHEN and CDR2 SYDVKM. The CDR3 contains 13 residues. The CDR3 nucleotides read TGTGCCAGCTTATCCCGGAACACCGGGGAGCTGTTTTTT. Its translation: CASLSRNTGELFF. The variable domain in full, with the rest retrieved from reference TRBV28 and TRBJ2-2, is DVKVTQSSRYLVKRTGEKVFLECVQDMDHENMFWYRQDPGLGLRLIYFSYDVKMKEKGDIPEGYSVSREKKERFSLILESASTNQTSMYLCASLSRNTGELFFGEGSRLTVL.

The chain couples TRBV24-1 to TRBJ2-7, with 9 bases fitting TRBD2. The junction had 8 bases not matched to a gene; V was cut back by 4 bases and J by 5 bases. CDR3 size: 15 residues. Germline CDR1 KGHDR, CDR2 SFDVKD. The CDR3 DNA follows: TGTGCCACCAGTGACCCGGGGACTAGCACGAACGAGCAGTACTTC. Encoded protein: CATSDPGTSTNEQYF.